The sequence of this TCR beta chain was determined in a study of shared clonotypes between healthy human individuals (dated by TCRdb to the early 2020s). Describing the broader study: The cohort comprised two women and a few men aged 18 to 49 years. The study deeply sequenced blood TCR repertoires of about 5 healthy adults to estimate repertoire size and the extent of clonotype sharing between individuals. For each donor, CD4 naive and CD4 memory were each given three plates, CD8 naive was given two plates, and CD8 memory was given one plate. Per donor, leukapheresis produced somewhere between about 0.94 and 9 billion PBMCs. Libraries were prepared and TCR repertoires were sequenced by different laboratories using diverse techniques, in order to increase sequencing depth and limit assay-specific biases. General conclusions and limits of the study: Clonotypes shared by all four sorted-subset donors showed higher generation probabilities than non-shared clonotypes. Because the study included only a small number of donors, the genetic and exposure-history diversity represented was limited. Even with the large sequencing depth, rarefaction of the sorted-subset datasets indicated that sequencing was incomplete. Pairwise subsampling indicated that sequencing depth was expected to affect the degree of clonotype sharing among donors. When a few donors were compared, the shared fraction of clonotypes was about 5.2% for naive CD4, roughly 3.4% for naive CD8, roughly 2.5% for memory CD4, and roughly 0.43% for memory CD8. Naive subsets generally had larger estimated clonotype richness than memory subsets. Only blood was sampled, and tissue TCR repertoires likely differ from those in blood.

Taken from cysteine to phenylalanine, the CDR3 has 13 residues. The retained sequence is limited to the CDR3, 39 bases, with the frame set at the first base. Via the germline V gene (reference sequence), CDR1 is MNHEY and CDR2 SMNVEV. For this chain, trimming is 5 bases at the V end and 4 bases at the J end, and the number of junction bases without a gene match is 4. CD8 naive samples consisted of CD45RO-negative cells that were positively selected for CCR7, yielding a CD45RA+CCR7+ population without TemRA cells. Donors were healthy HIV-negative adults with no recently reported acute infections or vaccinations. Only Caucasian adults living in Nashville, Tennessee, USA were represented among the donors. Blood was obtained by leukapheresis, after which PBMCs were separated by Ficoll-Histopaque density gradient centrifugation and cryopreserved in liquid nitrogen vapor phase. Purity and quantity of every magnetically sorted T cell population were checked by analytical flow cytometry. Genomic DNA was isolated from every sorted fraction and measured by UV absorbance on a Nanodrop 2000c.

Using the deep immunoSEQ assay, multiplex PCR amplified TCR CDR3 regions from genomic DNA. Extracted genomic DNA from each cell subset was distributed evenly across all wells of several immunoSEQ 96-well plates, and each plate was treated as a replicate. For sorted subsets, each replicate PCR was loaded with 200 ng genomic DNA, equivalent to about 30,000 T cell genomes. Purified libraries were measured with a Qubit 3.0 fluorometer, size-checked on a Bioanalyzer 2100, and measured again with the KAPA Library Quantification kit. Every immunoSEQ 96-well plate was sequenced on a separate single-read 150-cycle Illumina NextSeq 550 flow cell. From the authors' description of their analysis: Because the immunoSEQ output included only junctional sequences and no quality scores, the filtering could not be the same as the filtering used for full-length reads. To assign V/J genes and CDR3, sequences were annotated using PyIR, a Python wrapper for IgBLAST v1.9, with IMGT germline references. Any read was removed if the V/J assignment was weak (E-value above 1e-6), the CDR3 was missing, or the read contained stop codons, out-of-frame junctions, or ambiguous translated residues. V3J clonotypes were defined as sequences sharing an identical inferred V gene, J gene, and CDR3 amino acid sequence. Percentage overlap between repertoires was calculated by dividing the number of shared unique clonotypes by the size of the smaller repertoire. Three approaches were used to assess repertoire richness: RTK rarefaction, the Chao1 estimator, and Recon v2.1 estimates of unobserved clonotypes. OLGA was used to compute generation probabilities for all TCRbeta clonotypes that the gDNA method yielded from a handful of donors. TCRdb stores this immuneACCESS table with in-frame sequences only. Part of the clones is absent; in the studies checked, under half of the shortfall reflects unresolved V genes, and no reason is known for the rest. V and J calls and clone size are as listed in that table; D and trimming were resolved from the DNA. Present in this sample are hundreds of thousands of clones, 95% to 96% of which were seen just once. The ten largest clones capture 0.11% of the sample.

To note about this clone: What this receptor recognizes is not known. No much larger clone is present one base from it, and per-base qualities are unavailable.

The sequenced sample was naive CD8+ T cells sorted from blood. The label giving this sample's cell subset or site can be read as: CD45RA+CCR7+. The chain employs TRBV27 and TRBJ2-7; the central 8 bases match TRBD2. The TCR comes from a woman aged 30 to 39 in good health. For the CDR3, the sequence is CASSPTGGYEQYF. The DNA is as follows: TGTGCCAGCAGTCCGACGGGAGGGTACGAGCAGTACTTC.